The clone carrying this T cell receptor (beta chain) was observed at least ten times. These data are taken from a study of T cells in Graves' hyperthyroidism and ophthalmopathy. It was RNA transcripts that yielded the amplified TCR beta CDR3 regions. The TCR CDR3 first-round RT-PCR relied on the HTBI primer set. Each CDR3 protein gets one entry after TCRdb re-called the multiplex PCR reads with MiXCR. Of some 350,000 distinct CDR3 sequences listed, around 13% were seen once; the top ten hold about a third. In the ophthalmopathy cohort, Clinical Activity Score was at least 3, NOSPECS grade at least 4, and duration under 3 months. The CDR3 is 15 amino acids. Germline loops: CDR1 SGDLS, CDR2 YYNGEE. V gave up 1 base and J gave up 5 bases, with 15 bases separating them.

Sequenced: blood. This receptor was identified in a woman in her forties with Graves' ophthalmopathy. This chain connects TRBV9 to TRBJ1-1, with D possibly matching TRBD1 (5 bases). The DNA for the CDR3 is TGTGCCAGCAGCGTAAGCGGGGCGGTGGGGACTGAAGCTTTCTTT. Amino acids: CASSVSGAVGTEAFF.